This T cell receptor (beta chain) stems from a study of Ad26.COV2.S vaccination and SARS-CoV-2 variants. In this sample, this clone turned up a few times. Documented treatment: roughly 19 received Ad26.COV2.S at low or high dose, single or two shots; about 5 received placebo; per-sample allocation not given. Sampling took place 63 days after the first vaccine or placebo injection. CDR1 and CDR2 (germline): SGHTA, FQGNSA. The J segment lost 0 bases and the V segment lost 2 bases, leaving 5 bases of the junction unmatched. The CDR3 covers 19 residues. TCRdb's copy holds only in-frame clones and misses some; the assay was immunoSEQ multiplex PCR. The sample holds 250,000 to 300,000 clones, around 87% seen once.

The source was peripheral blood, collected in a trial of Ad26.COV2.S vaccine versus placebo. The chain uses TRBV7-2 and TRBJ2-6; 12 nucleotides line up with TRBD1. This clonotype was sampled from a person between 18 and 65 years old who received the Ad26.COV2.S COVID-19 vaccine or a placebo. As DNA, the CDR3 is TGTGCCAGCAGCTTATGGGGGACAGGGGGCCTCTCTGGGGCCAACGTCCTGACTTTC. The encoded protein is CASSLWGTGGLSGANVLTF.